These 20 T cell receptor beta chains share one sample of origin, sequenced in a study of radiotherapy plus CTLA-4 blockade in lung cancer (dated by TCRdb to the late 2010s). The receptor library was made with the immunoSEQ multiplex PCR assay. As stored in TCRdb, this immuneACCESS dataset retains in-frame rearrangements with V and J assigned. A fraction of the clones does not appear; measured against another copy, unresolved V genes explain less than half of the discrepancy, and the remainder lacks a known reason. This sample gives approximately 94,000 clones in total; approximately 80% of them show up just once. The ten biggest clones cover around 25% of the sample. Here the sequenced sample was peripheral blood, taken from a patient treated with radiotherapy plus ipilimumab. Receptors were obtained from a human donor with non-small cell lung cancer that progressed on radiotherapy plus ipilimumab.

Only one count was recorded for this clone. The genes are TRBV19 and TRBJ2-2, with unresolved D. CDR1 and CDR2 (germline): LNHDA, SQIVND (reference sequence). Trimming pared 2 bases from V and 0 bases from J, leaving 4 bases between. The CDR3 has 14 amino acids. The CDR3 loop reads CASSITANTGELFF. The CDR3 nucleotides are TGTGCCAGTAGTATAACAGCGAACACCGGGGAGCTGTTTTTT.

This chain uses TRBV28 with TRBJ1-3; 8 positions match TRBD1. V lost 6 bases, J lost 3 bases, and 10 bases stayed unmatched. Looked up from germline, CDR1 is MDHEN and CDR2 is SYDVKM. This CDR3 is built from 16 residues. In DNA, the CDR3 is TGTGCCAGCAGCAAGATACAGGGGGTCCTTGGAAACACCATATATTTT. It specifies CASSKIQGVLGNTIYF.

This chain uses TRBV27 with TRBJ1-1; D is ambiguous. The CDR3 is 13 residues long. Germline loops: CDR1 MNHEY, CDR2 SMNVEV (reference sequence). The V end lost 3 bases, the J end lost 3 bases, and 8 bases lay between the germline ends. CDR3 loop: CASSFTGDTEAFF. CDR3 in DNA: TGTGCCAGCAGTTTTACCGGGGACACTGAAGCTTTCTTT.

The J gene is TRBJ1-5, the V gene TRBV5-6, with no clear D. The germline CDR1 and CDR2 sequences are SGHDT and YYEEEE. Between the trimmed V and J ends, which lost 4 bases and 0 bases, there was a span of 14 bases. CDR3 size: 16 residues. The CDR3 DNA reads TGTGCCAGCAGCCGCCTCGGGGAATATAGCAATCAGCCCCAGCATTTT. Encoded protein: CASSRLGEYSNQPQHF. Drawing the rest from reference TRBV5-6 and TRBJ1-5, the complete variable domain is DAGVTQSPTHLIKTRGQQVTLRCSPKSGHDTVSWYQQALGQGPQFIFQYYEEEERQRGNFPDRFSGHQFPNYSSELNVNALLLGDSALYLCASSRLGEYSNQPQHFGDGTRLSIL.

The chain employs TRBV30 and TRBJ2-1; D remains ambiguous. Between the trimmed V and J ends, which lost 3 bases and 0 bases, there was a span of 6 bases. Per the germline V gene, CDR1 is GTSNPN and CDR2 is SVGIG (reference sequence). The CDR3 has 13 residues. This chain's CDR3 is CAWSGSSYNEQFF. In DNA form, the CDR3 reads TGTGCCTGGAGCGGCAGCTCCTACAATGAGCAGTTCTTC.

The rearrangement joins TRBV9 to TRBJ1-3, with a weak D call TRBD1 (6 bases). The germline gives CDR1 SGDLS, CDR2 YYNGEE. This CDR3 region has 16 residues. V dropped 0 bases and J dropped 0 bases, with 10 bases sitting between them. The CDR3 is CASSVDWGLSGNTIYF. The CDR3 bases are TGTGCCAGCAGCGTAGATTGGGGGCTCTCTGGAAACACCATATATTTT.

J is TRBJ2-1 and V is TRBV11-2, with TRBD2 identical over 13 bases. The CDR3 is 15 residues long. Germline values: CDR1 SGHAT, CDR2 FQNNGV. Trimming at V came to 5 bases and at J to 9 bases, leaving 7 bases not matched to a gene. CDR3 sequence (DNA): TGTGCCAGCAGCCCACGGACTAGCGGGAGCGGTGAGCAGTTCTTC. Protein sequence: CASSPRTSGSGEQFF.

The gene calls are TRBV5-4 and TRBJ2-1; TRBD2 aligns across 13 bases. V lost 4 bases and J lost 7; bases outside the gene matches: 5. CDR3 length equals 15 residues. The germline CDR1 and CDR2 sequences are SGHNT and YYREEE (reference sequence). As DNA, the CDR3 is TGTGCCAGCAGCCCCGGGACTAGCGGGACTAATGAGCAGTTCTTC. Amino acid sequence: CASSPGTSGTNEQFF.

The gene calls are TRBV28 and TRBJ2-3; weak D call: TRBD2 (5 bases). The CDR3 length is 16 residues. The germline CDR1 and CDR2 sequences are MDHEN and SYDVKM. The V gene lost 4 bases and the J gene lost 2 bases, with 16 bases spanning the gap. The CDR3 region is CASSSLDLDYTDTQYF. The CDR3 DNA follows: TGTGCCAGCAGTTCCCTCGATCTTGACTACACAGATACGCAGTATTTT.

The chain has TRBV9 and TRBJ2-7; D is possibly TRBD2 (5 bases). V lost 0 bases and J lost 6, with 10 bases in between. There are 13 residues in the CDR3. Germline V gives CDR1 SGDLS, CDR2 YYNGEE. CDR3 sequence (DNA): TGTGCCAGCAGCGTAGGTCTAGCTGGCGAGCAGTACTTC. It translates to CASSVGLAGEQYF.

The chain carries TRBV4-1 and TRBJ2-5; perhaps D is TRBD1 or TRBD2 (5 bases each). Germline V CDR1 and CDR2: MGHRA, YSYEKL. This CDR3 comprises 16 residues. Trimming removed 8 bases from V and 3 bases from J, with 22 bases in between. The CDR3 is CASSNPQGVREETQYF. The CDR3 region has the DNA TGCGCCAGCTCCAACCCCCAGGGAGTGCGCGAAGAGACCCAGTACTTC.

The chain uses TRBV11-1 and TRBJ2-3, with 7 bases aligning to TRBD2. This CDR3 has 15 residues. Losses at the gene ends were 3 bases for V and 3 bases for J; bases not matched to a gene: 6. Germline CDR1 and CDR2: SGHAT and FQDESV (reference sequence). The CDR3 DNA reads TGTGCCAGCAGCTTGCGACTAGCAAGTACAGATACGCAGTATTTT. Translated, it gives CASSLRLASTDTQYF.

The table lists this clone with a few counts. The CDR3 DNA reads as TGTGCCAGCAGTTCGTTTGAAAAACTGTTTTTT. This translates into CASSSFEKLFF. The chain couples TRBV6-6 to TRBJ1-4; D is ambiguous. The CDR3 contains 11 residues. The V gene lost 4 bases and the J gene lost 7 bases, with 4 bases spanning the gap. Germline V gene lookup returns CDR1 MNHNY and CDR2 SVGAGI (reference sequence).

This chain connects TRBV10-2 to TRBJ2-1; 7 bases line up with TRBD2. The CDR3 has 14 residues. The germline CDR1 and CDR2 sequences are WSHSY and SAAADI. V lost 5 bases, J lost 9 bases, and 10 bases stayed unmatched. The chain's CDR3 is CASSPAGRGGEQFF. In DNA, the CDR3 is TGCGCCAGCAGTCCAGCGGGACGAGGTGGTGAGCAGTTCTTC.

This clone was counted between two and nine times. The V call is TRBV4-1, the J call TRBJ2-3; perhaps TRBD2 as D (6 bases). The germline V gene has CDR1 MGHRA and CDR2 YSYEKL. The CDR3 consists of 16 residues. V lost 0 bases and J 6 bases, leaving 16 bases between the germline ends. This CDR3 reads CASSQESASVGDTQYF. CDR3 nucleotides: TGCGCCAGCAGCCAAGAATCGGCTAGCGTTGGGGATACGCAGTATTTT.

The chain couples TRBV28 to TRBJ2-2, with D perhaps TRBD2 (6 bases). CDR3 length: 16 residues. V gave up 3 bases and J gave up 0 bases, with 11 bases separating them. Germline loops: CDR1 MDHEN, CDR2 SYDVKM. CDR3 region: CASSFGGIANTGELFF. The CDR3 nucleotides read TGTGCCAGCAGTTTTGGGGGGATCGCGAACACCGGGGAGCTGTTTTTT.

The chain has TRBV5-5 and TRBJ1-5, with D maybe TRBD1 (5 bases). The CDR3 has 14 amino acids. Trimming shortened V by 4 bases and J by 3 bases, and 11 bases separated the two germline ends. Germline CDR1 reads SGHKS; CDR2 reads YYEKEE (reference sequence). The CDR3 sequence is CASSRDSSNQPQHF. In DNA, the CDR3 is TGTGCCAGCAGCCGCGACAGTTCCAATCAGCCCCAGCATTTT.

The chain is built from TRBV9 and TRBJ2-3, with D perhaps matching TRBD1 (5 bases). From germline, CDR1 is SGDLS and CDR2 YYNGEE. Trimming stripped 3 bases from V and 0 bases from J, with 11 bases between. The CDR3 extends over 15 amino acids. CDR3 sequence reads: CASSGQFPSTDTQYF. The CDR3 nucleotides read TGTGCCAGCAGCGGACAGTTCCCTAGCACAGATACGCAGTATTTT.

This rearrangement joins TRBV5-4 to TRBJ2-5; unclear D gene. The CDR3 has 13 residues. The V end was cut by 2 bases, the J end by 5 bases, with 10 bases between. The germline gives CDR1 SGHNT, CDR2 YYREEE (reference sequence). The CDR3 DNA reads TGTGCCAGCAGCTTTTTAGGGTCCGAGACCCAGTACTTC. Its protein is CASSFLGSETQYF.

This clone has just one count. V gene TRBV5-1 combines with J gene TRBJ1-4; 9 bases fit TRBD1. Trimming at V came to 4 bases and at J to 6 bases, leaving 13 bases not matched to a gene. The germline V gene encodes CDR1 SGHRS and CDR2 YFSETQ. This CDR3 comprises 17 residues. The CDR3 sequence: CASSRTGQGGGYEKLFF. The DNA of the CDR3 is TGCGCCAGCAGCAGGACGGGACAGGGAGGAGGATATGAAAAACTGTTTTTT. The whole variable domain, remainder taken from reference TRBV5-1 and TRBJ1-4, is KAGVTQTPRYLIKTRGQQVTLSCSPISGHRSVSWYQQTPGQGLQFLFEYFSETQRNKGNFPGRFSGRQFSNSRSEMNVSTLELGDSALYLCASSRTGQGGGYEKLFFGSGTQLSVL.